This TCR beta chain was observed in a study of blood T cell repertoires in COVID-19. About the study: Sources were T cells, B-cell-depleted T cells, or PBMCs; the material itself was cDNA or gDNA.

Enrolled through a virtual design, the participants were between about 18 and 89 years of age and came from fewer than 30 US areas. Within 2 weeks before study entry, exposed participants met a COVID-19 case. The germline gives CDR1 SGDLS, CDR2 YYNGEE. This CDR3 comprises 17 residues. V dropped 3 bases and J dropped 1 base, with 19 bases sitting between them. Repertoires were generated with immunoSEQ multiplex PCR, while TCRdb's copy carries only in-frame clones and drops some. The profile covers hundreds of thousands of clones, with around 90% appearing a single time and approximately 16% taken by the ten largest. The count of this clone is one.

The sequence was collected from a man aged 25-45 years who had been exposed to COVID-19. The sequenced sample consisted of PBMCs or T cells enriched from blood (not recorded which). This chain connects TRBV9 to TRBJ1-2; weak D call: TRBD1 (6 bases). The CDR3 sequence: CASSADPHQDSNYGYTF. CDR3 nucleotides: TGTGCCAGCAGCGCCGACCCCCATCAGGACAGTAACTATGGCTACACCTTC.